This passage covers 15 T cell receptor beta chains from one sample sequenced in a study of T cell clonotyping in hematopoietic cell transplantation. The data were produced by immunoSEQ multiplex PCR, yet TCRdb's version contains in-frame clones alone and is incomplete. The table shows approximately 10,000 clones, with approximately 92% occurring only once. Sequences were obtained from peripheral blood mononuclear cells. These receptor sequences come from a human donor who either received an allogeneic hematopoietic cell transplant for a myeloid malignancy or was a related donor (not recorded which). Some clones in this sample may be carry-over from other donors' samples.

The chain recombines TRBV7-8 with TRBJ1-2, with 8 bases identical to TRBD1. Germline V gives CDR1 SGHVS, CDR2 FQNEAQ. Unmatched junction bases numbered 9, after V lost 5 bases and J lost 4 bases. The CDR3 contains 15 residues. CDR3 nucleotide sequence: TGTGCCAGCAGCATACAGGGGGGAATCCCCTATGGCTACACCTTC. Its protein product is CASSIQGGIPYGYTF. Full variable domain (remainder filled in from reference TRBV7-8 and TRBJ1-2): GAGVSQSPRYKVAKRGQDVALRCDPISGHVSLFWYQQALGQGPEFLTYFQNEAQLDKSGLPSDRFFAERPEGSVSTLKIQRTQQEDSAVYLCASSIQGGIPYGYTFGSGTRLTVV.

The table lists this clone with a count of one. In DNA, the CDR3 is TGTGCCAGCAGCGTGTCGGGACTAGCGGGGTCCTACGAGCAGTACTTC. Its translation: CASSVSGLAGSYEQYF. This chain links TRBV9 with TRBJ2-7; 13 positions agree with TRBD2. The germline V gene encodes CDR1 SGDLS and CDR2 YYNGEE. The CDR3 is made up of 16 amino acids. J gave up 1 base and V 2 bases, and 3 bases lay outside the gene matches.

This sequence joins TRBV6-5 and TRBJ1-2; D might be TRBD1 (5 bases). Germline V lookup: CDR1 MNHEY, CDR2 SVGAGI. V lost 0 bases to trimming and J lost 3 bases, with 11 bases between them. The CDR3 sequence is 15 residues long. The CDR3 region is CASSYSGTLDYGYTF. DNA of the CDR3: TGTGCCAGCAGTTACTCGGGGACTTTGGACTATGGCTACACCTTC.

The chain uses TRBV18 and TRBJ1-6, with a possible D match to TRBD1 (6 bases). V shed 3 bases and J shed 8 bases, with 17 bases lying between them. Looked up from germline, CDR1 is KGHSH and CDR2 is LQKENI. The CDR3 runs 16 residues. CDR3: CASSPLPVGGDSPLHF. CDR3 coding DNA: TGTGCCAGCTCACCCCTCCCGGTGGGGGGCGATTCACCCCTCCACTTT.

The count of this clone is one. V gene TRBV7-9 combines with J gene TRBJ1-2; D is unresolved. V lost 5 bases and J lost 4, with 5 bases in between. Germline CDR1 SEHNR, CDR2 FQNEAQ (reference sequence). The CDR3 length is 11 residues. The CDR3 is CASSDGYGYTF. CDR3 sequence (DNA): TGTGCCAGCAGCGACGGCTATGGCTACACCTTC.

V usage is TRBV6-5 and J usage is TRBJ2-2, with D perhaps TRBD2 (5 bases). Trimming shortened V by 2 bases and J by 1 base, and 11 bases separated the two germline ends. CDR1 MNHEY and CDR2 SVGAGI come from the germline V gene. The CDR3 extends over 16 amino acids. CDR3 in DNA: TGTGCCAGCAGTTACACCCCCCGGGGGAACACCGGGGAGCTGTTTTTT. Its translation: CASSYTPRGNTGELFF.

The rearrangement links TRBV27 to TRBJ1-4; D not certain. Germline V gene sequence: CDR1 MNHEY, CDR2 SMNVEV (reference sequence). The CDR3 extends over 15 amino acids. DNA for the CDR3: TGTGATAAGCAAAAGAAGGCCAGGACTAATGAAAAACTGTTTTTT. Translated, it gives CDKQKKARTNEKLFF.

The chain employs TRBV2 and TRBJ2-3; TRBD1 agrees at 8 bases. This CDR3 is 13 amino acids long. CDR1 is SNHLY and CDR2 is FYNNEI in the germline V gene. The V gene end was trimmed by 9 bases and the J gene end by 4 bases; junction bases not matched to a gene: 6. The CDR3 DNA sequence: TGTGCCAGACGGGACAGGCTCCCAGATACGCAGTATTTT. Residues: CARRDRLPDTQYF.

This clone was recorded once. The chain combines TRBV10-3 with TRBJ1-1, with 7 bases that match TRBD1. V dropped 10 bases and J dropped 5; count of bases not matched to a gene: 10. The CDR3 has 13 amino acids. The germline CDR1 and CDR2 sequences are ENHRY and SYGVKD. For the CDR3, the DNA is TGTGCCACCTACCGAGGGGGCCGGACTGAAGCTTTCTTT. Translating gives CATYRGGRTEAFF.

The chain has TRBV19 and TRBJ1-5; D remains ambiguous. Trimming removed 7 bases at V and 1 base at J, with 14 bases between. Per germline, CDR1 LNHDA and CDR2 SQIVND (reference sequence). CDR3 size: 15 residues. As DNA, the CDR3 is TGTGCCAGTACCCCGAATAATCCCAGCAATCAGCCCCAGCATTTT. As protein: CASTPNNPSNQPQHF.

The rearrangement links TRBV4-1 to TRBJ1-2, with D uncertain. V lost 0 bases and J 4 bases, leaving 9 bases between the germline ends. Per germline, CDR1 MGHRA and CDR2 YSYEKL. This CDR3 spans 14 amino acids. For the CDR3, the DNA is TGCGCCAGCAGCCAAGATCCCCAGTTCTATGGCTACACCTTC. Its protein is CASSQDPQFYGYTF.

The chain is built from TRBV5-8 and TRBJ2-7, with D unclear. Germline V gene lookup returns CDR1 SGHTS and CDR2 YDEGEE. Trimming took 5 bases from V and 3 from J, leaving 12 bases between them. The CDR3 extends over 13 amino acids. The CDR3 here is CASSTVESYEQYF. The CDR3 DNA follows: TGTGCCAGCAGTACAGTAGAGAGCTACGAGCAGTACTTC.

CDR3 sequence reads: CASSLEGYPYNEQFF. CDR3 bases: TGCGCCAGCAGCTTGGAAGGGTATCCCTACAATGAGCAGTTCTTC. The J gene is TRBJ2-1, the V gene TRBV5-1; D unclear. Germline V lookup: CDR1 SGHRS, CDR2 YFSETQ. The CDR3 covers 15 residues. V was cut by 0 bases and J by 2 bases, with 9 bases left in between.

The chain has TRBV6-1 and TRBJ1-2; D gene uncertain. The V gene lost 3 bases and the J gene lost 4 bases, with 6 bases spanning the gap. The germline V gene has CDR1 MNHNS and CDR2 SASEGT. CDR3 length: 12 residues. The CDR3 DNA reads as TGTGCCAGCAGTGACAGCCTCTATGGCTACACCTTC. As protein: CASSDSLYGYTF.

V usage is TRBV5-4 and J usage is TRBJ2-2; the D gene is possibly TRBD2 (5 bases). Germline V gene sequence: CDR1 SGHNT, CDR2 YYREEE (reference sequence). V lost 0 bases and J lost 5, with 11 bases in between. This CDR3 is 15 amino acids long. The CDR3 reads CASSLGRGETGELFF. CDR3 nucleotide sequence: TGTGCCAGCAGCTTGGGTCGGGGAGAGACCGGGGAGCTGTTTTTT.